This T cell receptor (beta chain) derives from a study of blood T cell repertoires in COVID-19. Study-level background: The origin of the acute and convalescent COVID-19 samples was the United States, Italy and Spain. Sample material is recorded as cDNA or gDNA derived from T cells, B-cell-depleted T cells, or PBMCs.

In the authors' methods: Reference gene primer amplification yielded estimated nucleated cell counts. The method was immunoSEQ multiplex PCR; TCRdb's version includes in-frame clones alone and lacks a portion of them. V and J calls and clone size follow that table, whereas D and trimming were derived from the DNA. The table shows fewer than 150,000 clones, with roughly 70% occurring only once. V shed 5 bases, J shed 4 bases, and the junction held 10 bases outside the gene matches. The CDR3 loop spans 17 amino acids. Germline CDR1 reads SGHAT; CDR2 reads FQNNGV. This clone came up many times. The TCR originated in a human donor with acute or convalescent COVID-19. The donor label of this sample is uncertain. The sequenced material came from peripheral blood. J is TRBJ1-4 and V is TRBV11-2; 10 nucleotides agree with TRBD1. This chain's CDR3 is CASSPGDRGTFNEKLFF. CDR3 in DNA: TGTGCCAGCAGCCCGGGGGACAGGGGAACTTTTAATGAAAAACTGTTTTTT.